The rows below give T cell receptor beta chains drawn from one sample of a study of shared clonotypes between healthy human individuals. Sequencing was performed with immunoSEQ multiplex PCR; in TCRdb, only in-frame clones are kept and a portion is missing. This sample has hundreds of thousands of clones, with roughly 95% found just once. The sample comprised naive CD8+ T cells sorted from blood. These receptors came from a woman aged 25 to 39 in good health. Each CDR3 is given with its conserved first and last residue. D genes are given only for firm matches. The size field is filled for only some rows; it gives once, few, many or a size class.

size	D	V	J	CDR3	DNA
once	NA	TRBV20-1	TRBJ2-5	CSARDSREQYF	TGCAGTGCTAGAGACAGTCGGGAGCAGTACTTC
NA	TRBD2	TRBV29-1	TRBJ2-7	CSVLSSTSGTAYEQYF	TGCAGCGTGTTATCCTCGACTAGCGGGACAGCCTACGAGCAGTACTTC
NA	NA	TRBV5-1	TRBJ2-7	CASSLAGSSEQYF	TGCGCCAGCAGCTTGGCCGGTAGCAGCGAGCAGTACTTC
few	NA	TRBV6-5	TRBJ1-5	CASSLQGDQPQHF	TGTGCCAGCAGTCTACAGGGAGATCAGCCCCAGCATTTT
NA	NA	TRBV7-9	TRBJ1-5	CASSLGGGGQPQHF	TGTGCCAGCAGCTTAGGGGGGGGAGGTCAGCCCCAGCATTTT
NA	TRBD2	TRBV2	TRBJ2-5	CASSEIASGETQYF	TGTGCCAGCAGTGAAATTGCTAGCGGAGAGACCCAGTACTTC
NA	NA	TRBV9	TRBJ2-7	CASSVEDHYSEQYF	TGTGCCAGCAGCGTAGAGGACCACTACTCCGAGCAGTACTTC
NA	NA	TRBV9	TRBJ1-4	CASSVEWDPVFAKLFF	TGTGCCAGCAGCGTAGAGTGGGACCCCGTTTTTGCAAAACTGTTTTTT
NA	NA	TRBV2	TRBJ2-7	CASKGGPLVYEQYF	TGTGCCAGCAAGGGGGGGCCCCTCGTCTACGAGCAGTACTTC
NA	NA	TRBV5-4	TRBJ2-5	CASSLALGETQYF	TGTGCCAGCAGCTTGGCACTGGGGGAGACCCAGTACTTC
NA	NA	TRBV10-1	TRBJ2-2	CASGTGELFF	TGCGCCAGCGGCACCGGGGAGCTGTTTTTT
NA	NA	TRBV7-9	TRBJ1-2	CASSLVTANILGGRNGYTF	TGTGCCAGCAGCTTAGTAACCGCGAACATCCTCGGGGGAAGGAATGGCTACACCTTC
NA	TRBD2	TRBV7-2	TRBJ2-5	CASSPRTSGRPGQETQYF	TGTGCCAGCAGCCCTCGGACTAGCGGGAGGCCGGGACAAGAGACCCAGTACTTC
NA	TRBD1	TRBV7-6	TRBJ1-1	CASSPGQGTEAFF	TGTGCCAGCAGCCCCGGACAGGGGACTGAAGCTTTCTTT
NA	NA	TRBV29-1	TRBJ1-1	CSVVARVGTEAFF	TGCAGCGTTGTGGCCCGCGTGGGAACTGAAGCTTTCTTT
NA	NA	TRBV19	TRBJ1-5	CASSIPGLPNQPQHF	TGTGCCAGTAGTATACCAGGACTACCTAATCAGCCCCAGCATTTT
NA	NA	TRBV6-1	TRBJ2-1	CASSGGAGKRDNEQFF	TGTGCCAGCAGTGGGGGGGCGGGAAAGAGGGACAATGAGCAGTTCTTC
NA	NA	TRBV28	TRBJ2-7	CASQGGYEQYF	TGTGCCAGCCAAGGGGGCTACGAGCAGTACTTC
NA	NA	TRBV28	TRBJ2-7	CASSPSRGTPIRDF	TGTGCCAGCAGCCCCTCGAGGGGGACTCCCATCCGGGACTTC
few	TRBD2	TRBV28	TRBJ2-7	CASTLGLNNEQYF	TGTGCCAGCACTCTGGGACTAAACAACGAGCAGTACTTC
NA	TRBD1	TRBV2	TRBJ2-4	CASFATDRALLAKNIQYF	TGTGCCAGCTTTGCGACGGACAGGGCATTACTAGCCAAAAACATTCAGTACTTC
NA	NA	TRBV11-2	TRBJ2-7	CASSLVHEQYF	TGTGCCAGCAGCTTGGTCCACGAGCAGTACTTC
NA	NA	TRBV29-1	TRBJ2-7	CSVEGDSYEQYF	TGCAGCGTTGAGGGAGACAGCTACGAGCAGTACTTC
NA	TRBD1	TRBV6-6	TRBJ1-2	CASSYGTGNGYTF	TGTGCCAGCAGTTATGGGACAGGGAATGGCTACACCTTC
NA	TRBD2	TRBV10-3	TRBJ2-1	CAIRPGLAESSYNEQFF	TGTGCCATCAGACCCGGACTAGCGGAAAGCTCCTACAATGAGCAGTTCTTC
once	NA	TRBV6-6	TRBJ2-2	CASSPWDTGELFF	TGTGCCAGCAGTCCTTGGGACACCGGGGAGCTGTTTTTT
NA	NA	TRBV29-1	TRBJ2-3	CSVELMPGATDTQYF	TGCAGCGTCGAATTGATGCCAGGGGCGACAGATACGCAGTATTTT
NA	NA	TRBV7-3	TRBJ1-6	CASSLVLGRIDNSPLHF	TGTGCCAGCAGCCTTGTACTGGGGCGGATAGATAATTCACCCCTCCACTTT
NA	TRBD1	TRBV13	TRBJ1-6	CASSVTGEPLHF	TGTGCCAGCAGCGTAACAGGGGAACCCCTCCACTTT
NA	NA	TRBV10-3	TRBJ2-3	CAISESNGSTDTQYF	TGTGCCATCAGTGAGTCGAACGGCAGCACAGATACGCAGTATTTT
NA	TRBD2	TRBV7-8	TRBJ2-7	CASSLGLAEAYEQYF	TGTGCCAGCAGCTTAGGGCTAGCGGAAGCCTACGAGCAGTACTTC
once	NA	TRBV4-2	TRBJ2-2	CASSQDQPGLNTGELFF	TGTGCCAGCAGCCAAGATCAGCCAGGGCTAAACACCGGGGAGCTGTTTTTT
NA	NA	TRBV28	TRBJ1-2	CASSFPSGYTF	TGTGCCAGCAGTTTTCCTAGCGGCTACACCTTC
NA	NA	TRBV19	TRBJ2-7	CASSIEAGLSYEQYF	TGTGCCAGTAGTATCGAGGCCGGGCTCTCCTACGAGCAGTACTTC
once	NA	TRBV7-9	TRBJ2-7	CASGDTGTGEQYF	TGTGCCAGCGGAGATACCGGGACTGGAGAGCAGTACTTC
NA	NA	TRBV28	TRBJ2-7	CASSLQGYTYEQYF	TGTGCCAGCAGTTTACAGGGGTACACCTACGAGCAGTACTTC
few	NA	TRBV28	TRBJ2-1	CASSLVYSYNEQFF	TGTGCCAGCAGTTTGGTCTACTCCTACAATGAGCAGTTCTTC
NA	TRBD2	TRBV27	TRBJ2-1	CASSLSAGTRPNEQFF	TGTGCCAGCAGTTTATCGGCTGGGACTAGGCCTAATGAGCAGTTCTTC
once	NA	TRBV5-6	TRBJ2-1	CASSLTEGRIDEQFF	TGTGCCAGCAGCCTGACAGAGGGCAGGATTGATGAGCAGTTCTTC
NA	TRBD1	TRBV28	TRBJ1-2	CASSFGRQGYRYGYTF	TGTGCCAGCAGTTTTGGGAGACAGGGGTACCGCTATGGCTACACCTTC
NA	NA	TRBV2	TRBJ1-5	CASSEYGGLDQPQHF	TGTGCCAGCAGTGAATATGGGGGGCTCGATCAGCCCCAGCATTTT